The entry that follows covers one T cell receptor (beta chain) sequence. The antigen remains unidentified. The sample is drawn from a study of cytomegalovirus exposure and HLA in healthy donors. Overall study context: Of a few hundred genotyped donors, approximately 84% clustered with self-reported Caucasian donors.

CDR1 is SNHLY, CDR2 FYNNEI, per germline. V lost 6 bases and J lost 7; bases outside the gene matches: 8. This CDR3 has 15 amino acids. Study observations and caveats: There were some V segments, including TRBV6-2 and TRBV6-3, excluded as indistinguishable. In a later analysis, productive TCRs from donors in an Asian-associated ancestry cluster reportedly carried fewer N-insertions than the cohort mean.

PCR used 60 Vbeta primers and 13 Jbeta primers. Repertoires were generated with immunoSEQ multiplex PCR, while TCRdb's copy carries only in-frame clones and drops some. The table lists some 140,000 clones, approximately 80% of them singletons. V usage is TRBV2 and J usage is TRBJ2-3; 12 nucleotides match TRBD2. Specimen: PBMCs. The clonotype comes from a middle-aged woman in good health and CMV-seronegative. The CDR3 sequence: CASRVLAGGPHTQYF. CDR3 in DNA: TGTGCCAGCAGAGTGCTAGCGGGGGGGCCTCATACGCAGTATTTT.